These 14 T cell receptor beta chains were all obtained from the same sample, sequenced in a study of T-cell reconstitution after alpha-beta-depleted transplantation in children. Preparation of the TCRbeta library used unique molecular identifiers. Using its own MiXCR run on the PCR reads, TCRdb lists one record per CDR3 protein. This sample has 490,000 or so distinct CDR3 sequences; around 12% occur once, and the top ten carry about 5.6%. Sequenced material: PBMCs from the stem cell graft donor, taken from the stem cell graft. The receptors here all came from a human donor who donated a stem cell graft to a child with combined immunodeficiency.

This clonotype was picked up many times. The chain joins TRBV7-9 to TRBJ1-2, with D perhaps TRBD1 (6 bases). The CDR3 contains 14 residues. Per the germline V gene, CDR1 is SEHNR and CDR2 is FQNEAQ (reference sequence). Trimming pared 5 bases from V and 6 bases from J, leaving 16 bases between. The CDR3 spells CASSPADRYHGYTF. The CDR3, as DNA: TGTGCCAGCAGCCCGGCGGACAGATATCATGGCTACACCTTC.

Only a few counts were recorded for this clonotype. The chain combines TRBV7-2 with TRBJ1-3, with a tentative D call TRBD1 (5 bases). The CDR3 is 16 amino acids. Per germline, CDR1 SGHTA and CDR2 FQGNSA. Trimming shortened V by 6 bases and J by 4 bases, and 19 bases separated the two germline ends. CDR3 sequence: CASSVDHGGIGNTIYF. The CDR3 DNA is TGTGCCAGCAGTGTGGACCACGGGGGTATCGGAAACACCATATATTTT.

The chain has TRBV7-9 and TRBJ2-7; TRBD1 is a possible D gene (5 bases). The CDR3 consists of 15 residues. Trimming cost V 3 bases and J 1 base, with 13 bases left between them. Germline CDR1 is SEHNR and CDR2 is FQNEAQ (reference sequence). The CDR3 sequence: CASSFTGVISYEQYF. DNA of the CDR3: TGTGCCAGCAGCTTTACAGGAGTGATATCCTACGAGCAGTACTTC.

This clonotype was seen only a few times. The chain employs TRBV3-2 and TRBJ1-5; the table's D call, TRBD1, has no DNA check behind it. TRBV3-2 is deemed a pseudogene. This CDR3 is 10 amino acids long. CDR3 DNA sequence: TGTGCCCTATGGGCGGCGCCCCAGCATTTT. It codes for CALWAAPQHF.

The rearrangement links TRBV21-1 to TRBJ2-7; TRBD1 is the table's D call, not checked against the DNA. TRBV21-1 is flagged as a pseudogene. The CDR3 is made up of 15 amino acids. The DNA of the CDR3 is TGTGCCAGCAGCGGAATTGGGACCGGGTCCGTCGAGCAGTACTTC. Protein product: CASSGIGTGSVEQYF.

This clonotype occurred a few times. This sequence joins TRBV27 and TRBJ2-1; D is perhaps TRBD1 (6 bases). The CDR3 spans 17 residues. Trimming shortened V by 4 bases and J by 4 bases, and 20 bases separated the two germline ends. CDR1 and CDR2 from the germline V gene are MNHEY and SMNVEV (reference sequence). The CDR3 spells CASSSRTAGPHYNEQFF. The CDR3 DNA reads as TGTGCCAGCAGTTCGCGGACAGCCGGGCCACATTACAATGAGCAGTTCTTC.

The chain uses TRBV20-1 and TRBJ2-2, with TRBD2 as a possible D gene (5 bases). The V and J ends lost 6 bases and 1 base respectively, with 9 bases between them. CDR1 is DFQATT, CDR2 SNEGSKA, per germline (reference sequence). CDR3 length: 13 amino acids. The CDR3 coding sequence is TGCAGTGCAGCCAGCGGGAACACCGGGGAGCTGTTTTTT. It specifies CSAASGNTGELFF.

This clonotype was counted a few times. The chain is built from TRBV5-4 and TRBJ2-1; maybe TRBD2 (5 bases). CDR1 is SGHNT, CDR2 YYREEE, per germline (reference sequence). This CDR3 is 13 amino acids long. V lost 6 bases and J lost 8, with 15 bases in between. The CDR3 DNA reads TGTGCCAGCAACCCGGACTTTGGGGATGAGCAGTTCTTC. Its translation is CASNPDFGDEQFF.

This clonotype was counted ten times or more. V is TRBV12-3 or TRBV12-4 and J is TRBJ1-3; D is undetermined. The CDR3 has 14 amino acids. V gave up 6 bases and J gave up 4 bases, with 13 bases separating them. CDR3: CASSSGESGNTIYF. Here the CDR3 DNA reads TGTGCCAGCAGCTCCGGAGAATCCGGAAACACCATATATTTT.

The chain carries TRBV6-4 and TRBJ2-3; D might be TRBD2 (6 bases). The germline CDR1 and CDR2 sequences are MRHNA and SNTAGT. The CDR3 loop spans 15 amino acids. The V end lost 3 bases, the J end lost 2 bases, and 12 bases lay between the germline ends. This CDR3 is CASSESGATTDTQYF. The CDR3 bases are TGTGCCAGCAGTGAATCGGGAGCGACCACAGATACGCAGTATTTT.

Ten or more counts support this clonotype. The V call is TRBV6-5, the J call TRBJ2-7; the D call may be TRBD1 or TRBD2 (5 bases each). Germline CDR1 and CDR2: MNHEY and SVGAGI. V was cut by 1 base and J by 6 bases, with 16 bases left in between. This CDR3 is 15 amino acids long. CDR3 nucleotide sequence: TGTGCCAGCAGTTACTTGAGTAGGGGACGGGGCGAGCAGTACTTC. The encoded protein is CASSYLSRGRGEQYF.

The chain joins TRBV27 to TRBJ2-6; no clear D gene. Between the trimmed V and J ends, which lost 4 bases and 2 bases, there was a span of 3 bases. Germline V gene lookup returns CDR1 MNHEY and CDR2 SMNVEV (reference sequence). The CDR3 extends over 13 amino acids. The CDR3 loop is CASSSTGANVLTF. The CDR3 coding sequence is TGTGCCAGCAGTTCTACTGGGGCCAACGTCCTGACTTTC.

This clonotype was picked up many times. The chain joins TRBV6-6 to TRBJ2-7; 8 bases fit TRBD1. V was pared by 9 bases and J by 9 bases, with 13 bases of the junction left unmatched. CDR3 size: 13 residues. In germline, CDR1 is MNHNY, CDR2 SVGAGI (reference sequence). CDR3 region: CASGGQAHLGQYF. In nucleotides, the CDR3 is TGTGCCAGTGGGGGACAGGCGCACCTCGGGCAGTACTTC.

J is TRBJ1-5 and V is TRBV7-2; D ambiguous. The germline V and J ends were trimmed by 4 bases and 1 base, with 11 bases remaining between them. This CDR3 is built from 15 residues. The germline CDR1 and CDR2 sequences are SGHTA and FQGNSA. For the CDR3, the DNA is TGTGCCAGCAGCTCGGTATACGGGAGCAATCAGCCCCAGCATTTT. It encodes CASSSVYGSNQPQHF.